This TCR beta chain was documented in a study of Graves' ophthalmopathy and Graves' hyperthyroidism. Turning to the study itself: The authors collected peripheral blood at initial diagnosis, before any treatment.

CDR3 size: 15 residues. After removal of 2 bases from V and 2 bases from J, the junction contained 6 bases not matched to a gene. Germline-derived CDR1 and CDR2 are LGHNA and YSLEER. New diagnoses, under 2 months' duration, and ages 18 to 65 characterized the hyperthyroidism patients. Scientists amplified the TCR beta CDR3 regions from RNA transcripts. First-round RT-PCR with HTBI primers preceded a second-round multiplex PCR. TCRdb called the multiplex PCR reads again in MiXCR, with one record for every CDR3 protein. The sample records under 20,000 distinct CDR3 sequences, 46% being singletons. In its sample, this clonotype was seen a few times.

The TCR originated in a woman in her thirties or forties with stable Graves' hyperthyroidism. The sample comprised peripheral blood. This chain joins TRBV4-3 and TRBJ2-7; 7 nucleotides agree with TRBD1. The CDR3 protein is CASSQLTGTAYEQYF. The CDR3 DNA sequence: TGCGCCAGCAGCCAATTAACCGGGACAGCCTACGAGCAGTACTTC.